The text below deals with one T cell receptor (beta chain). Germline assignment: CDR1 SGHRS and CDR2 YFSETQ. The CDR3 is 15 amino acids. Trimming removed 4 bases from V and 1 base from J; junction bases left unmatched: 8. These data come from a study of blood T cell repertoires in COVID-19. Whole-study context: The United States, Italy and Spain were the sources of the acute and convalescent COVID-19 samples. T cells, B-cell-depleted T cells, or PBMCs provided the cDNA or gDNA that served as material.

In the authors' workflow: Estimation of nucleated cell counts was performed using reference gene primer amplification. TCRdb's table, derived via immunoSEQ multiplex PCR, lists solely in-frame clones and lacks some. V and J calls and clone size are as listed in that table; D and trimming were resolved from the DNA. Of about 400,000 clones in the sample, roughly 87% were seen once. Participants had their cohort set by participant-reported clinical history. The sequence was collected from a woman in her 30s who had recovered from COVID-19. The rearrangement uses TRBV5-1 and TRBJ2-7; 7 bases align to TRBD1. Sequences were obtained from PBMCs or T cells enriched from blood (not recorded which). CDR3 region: CASSPLEDRSYEQYF. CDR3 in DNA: TGCGCCAGCAGCCCCCTTGAGGACAGGTCCTACGAGCAGTACTTC.